A single sample is the source of the 2 T cell receptor beta chains below, sequenced in a study of CXCR3-negative and CXCR3-positive naive CD8 T cells. UMI-tagged TRB cDNA libraries were built via 5' RACE. TCRdb reprocessed the 5' RACE reads and stores each CDR3 protein as one record, lacking DNA. The table lists some 130,000 distinct CDR3 sequences, with 0.45% to 0.55% in the top ten. The sequencing sample was made of naive CXCR3- CD8+ T cells from blood. Subset denoted: CD45RO-CCR7+CD27+CD95- naive CD8+ T cells lacking CXCR3 (TNR3-). Every receptor here comes from a human donor in good health. Some clones in this sample may be carry-over from other donors' samples.

The rearrangement links TRBV12-3 or TRBV12-4 to TRBJ1-1. CDR3 length: 15 amino acids. The CDR3 loop is CASSLTGFENTEAFF.

The chain employs TRBV20-1 and TRBJ2-1. The CDR3 length is 15 residues. CDR1 is DFQATT, CDR2 SNEGSKA, per germline (reference sequence). The chain's CDR3 is CSAREISFLIDEQFF.